This TCR beta chain was captured in a study of beta chain features in type 1 diabetes. This clone has more than one count but fewer than ten. The ends were cut back, 3 bases at V and 3 bases at J, with 6 bases in the middle. Per germline, CDR1 SEHNR and CDR2 FQNEAQ (reference sequence). This CDR3 has 12 amino acids. In total, each donor contributed a single heparinised blood draw that averaged about 100 mL. Cell sorting via CD45RO/CCR7/CD25/CD127/CD95/CD27 was performed to obtain CD4+ naive, central memory, regulatory and stem cell-like memory cells. The isolated RNA, all of it, was reverse transcribed, so expressed TCRB transcripts were what got sequenced. The data were produced by immunoSEQ multiplex PCR, yet TCRdb's version contains in-frame clones alone and is incomplete. The sample lists about half a million clones; over 25% were seen once.

Sequencing was performed on naive CD4+ T cells from blood. The chain links TRBV7-9 to TRBJ2-7, with a weak D call TRBD2 (6 bases). This clonotype originated in a man in his late teens or twenties in good health. The CDR3 here is CASSLDYYEQYF. The CDR3 DNA sequence: TGTGCCAGCAGCTTGGACTACTACGAGCAGTACTTC.